The 13 T cell receptor beta chains listed next were all sequenced from one sample in a study of blood T cell repertoires in COVID-19. Some clones are missing from TCRdb's copy, which holds only in-frame ones; the method was immunoSEQ multiplex PCR. The table records under 300,000 clones, approximately 87% of them present only once. Sequenced sample: peripheral blood. Source of these receptors: a man between 60 and 75 years old with acute or convalescent COVID-19.

This clone was counted only a few times. The chain is built from TRBV10-2 and TRBJ1-2; D is possibly TRBD1 (5 bases). V lost 6 bases and J lost 4, with 9 bases in between. From germline, CDR1 is WSHSY and CDR2 SAAADI. CDR3 length equals 12 residues. In DNA form, the CDR3 reads TGCGCCAGCAGGGACACCAGCTATGGCTACACCTTC. Translation: CASRDTSYGYTF.

CDR3 sequence: CASSPSQNQETQYF. For the CDR3, the DNA is TGTGCCAGCTCACCATCCCAGAACCAAGAGACCCAGTACTTC. J is TRBJ2-5 and V is TRBV18; D not certain. Germline values: CDR1 KGHSH, CDR2 LQKENI. The CDR3 has 14 residues. V lost 2 bases, J lost 0 bases, and 7 bases lay in between. The full variable domain, completed using reference TRBV18 and TRBJ2-5, is NAGVMQNPRHLVRRRGQEARLRCSPMKGHSHVYWYRQLPEEGLKFMVYLQKENIIDESGMPKERFSAEFPKEGPSILRIQQVVRGDSAAYFCASSPSQNQETQYFGPGTRLLVL.

The chain couples TRBV27 to TRBJ2-3; 9 bases match TRBD2. With 2 bases clipped from V and 6 bases from J, the junction kept 6 bases outside the gene matches. Germline assignment: CDR1 MNHEY and CDR2 SMNVEV (reference sequence). There are 15 residues in the CDR3. CDR3 in amino acids: CASSLLTSGSDTQYF. CDR3 DNA sequence: TGTGCCAGCAGTTTACTGACTAGCGGCTCCGATACGCAGTATTTT.

The rearrangement uses TRBV5-1 and TRBJ1-2; D is undetermined. Germline values: CDR1 SGHRS, CDR2 YFSETQ. The CDR3 has 13 residues. Trimming pared 0 bases from V and 4 bases from J, leaving 7 bases between. The CDR3 reads CASSLETAYGYTF. CDR3 sequence (DNA): TGCGCCAGCAGCTTGGAAACAGCCTATGGCTACACCTTC.

A few counts support this clone. The CDR3 DNA follows: TGTGCCAGTAGTATCCGGACAGGGGAATCGGATACGCAGTATTTT. Encoded protein: CASSIRTGESDTQYF. The rearrangement uses TRBV19 and TRBJ2-3; 9 bases agree with TRBD1. With 3 bases clipped from V and 6 bases from J, the junction kept 7 bases outside the gene matches. The germline V gene has CDR1 LNHDA and CDR2 SQIVND (reference sequence). The CDR3 length is 15 residues.

This rearrangement joins TRBV28 to TRBJ2-3; 7 nucleotides agree with TRBD1. This CDR3 has 16 residues. V shed 2 bases and J 2 bases; nucleotides not matched to a gene: 7. The V gene's germline CDR1 is MDHEN and CDR2 SYDVKM. This CDR3 is CASSLGDRFVTDTQYF. CDR3 nucleotide sequence: TGTGCCAGCAGTTTAGGGGACAGATTTGTCACAGATACGCAGTATTTT.

This clone was counted a single time. The rearrangement uses TRBV5-1 and TRBJ2-7; TRBD1 matches 9 bases. CDR1 is SGHRS and CDR2 is YFSETQ in the germline V gene. The CDR3 totals 14 residues. V lost 4 bases to trimming and J lost 6 bases; unmatched junction nucleotides: 8. Here the CDR3 reads CASSKGQGSSEQYF. The CDR3, as DNA: TGCGCCAGCAGCAAAGGACAGGGGAGCTCCGAGCAGTACTTC. Variable domain in full (rest from reference TRBV5-1 and TRBJ2-7): KAGVTQTPRYLIKTRGQQVTLSCSPISGHRSVSWYQQTPGQGLQFLFEYFSETQRNKGNFPGRFSGRQFSNSRSEMNVSTLELGDSALYLCASSKGQGSSEQYFGPGTRLTVT.

This sequence joins TRBV19 and TRBJ2-3; 10 nucleotides agree with TRBD1. J was trimmed by 1 base and V by 3 bases; bases with no gene match: 10. Germline values: CDR1 LNHDA, CDR2 SQIVND (reference sequence). This CDR3 has 18 amino acids. CDR3 DNA sequence: TGTGCCAGTAGTATCTCAAAGGGGGGGACAGGGGGCACAGATACGCAGTATTTT. Translation: CASSISKGGTGGTDTQYF.

The chain carries TRBV5-1 and TRBJ1-4, with a tentative D call TRBD1 (5 bases). V was cut by 0 bases and J by 5 bases, with 8 bases left in between. The CDR3 loop spans 14 amino acids. Germline V gives CDR1 SGHRS, CDR2 YFSETQ. CDR3 in amino acids: CASSLDRPNEKLFF. CDR3 bases: TGCGCCAGCAGCTTGGACAGGCCAAATGAAAAACTGTTTTTT. Full variable domain (missing parts from reference TRBV5-1 and TRBJ1-4): KAGVTQTPRYLIKTRGQQVTLSCSPISGHRSVSWYQQTPGQGLQFLFEYFSETQRNKGNFPGRFSGRQFSNSRSEMNVSTLELGDSALYLCASSLDRPNEKLFFGSGTQLSVL.

This clone appeared a single time. The chain links TRBV28 to TRBJ1-4; 7 bases are a match to TRBD1. The CDR3 runs to 15 residues. The V gene's germline CDR1 is MDHEN and CDR2 SYDVKM. With 5 bases clipped from V and 2 bases from J, the junction kept 5 bases outside the gene matches. CDR3 DNA: TGTGCCAGCAGTCAAAAGGGGGCGACTAATGAAAAACTGTTTTTT. This translates into CASSQKGATNEKLFF.

V usage is TRBV10-3 and J usage is TRBJ2-7; tentative D call: TRBD2 (5 bases). Germline V gene data show CDR1 as ENHRY and CDR2 as SYGVKD. The CDR3 is 13 residues long. The V gene lost 6 bases and the J gene lost 0 bases, with 9 bases spanning the gap. CDR3 sequence: CAIRAGLSYEQYF. The DNA of the CDR3 is TGTGCCATCAGGGCGGGCCTCTCCTACGAGCAGTACTTC.

This clone was found a few times. This chain links TRBV27 with TRBJ2-7; D is perhaps TRBD2 (5 bases). CDR1 is MNHEY, CDR2 SMNVEV, per germline (reference sequence). Between the trimmed V and J ends, which lost 3 bases and 1 base, there was a span of 13 bases. This CDR3 comprises 15 residues. In nucleotides, the CDR3 is TGTGCCAGCAGTTTGCGGTCCGAGGGATCCTACGAGCAGTACTTC. As protein: CASSLRSEGSYEQYF.

This clone was counted a few times. The chain recombines TRBV30 with TRBJ1-3, with a possible D match to TRBD1 (5 bases). CDR1 is GTSNPN, CDR2 SVGIG, per germline (reference sequence). V was clipped by 5 bases and J by 4 bases, with 9 bases between them. The CDR3 length is 12 residues. CDR3 protein: CAWVRQGNTIYF. The CDR3 coding sequence is TGTGCCTGGGTGAGACAGGGAAACACCATATATTTT.